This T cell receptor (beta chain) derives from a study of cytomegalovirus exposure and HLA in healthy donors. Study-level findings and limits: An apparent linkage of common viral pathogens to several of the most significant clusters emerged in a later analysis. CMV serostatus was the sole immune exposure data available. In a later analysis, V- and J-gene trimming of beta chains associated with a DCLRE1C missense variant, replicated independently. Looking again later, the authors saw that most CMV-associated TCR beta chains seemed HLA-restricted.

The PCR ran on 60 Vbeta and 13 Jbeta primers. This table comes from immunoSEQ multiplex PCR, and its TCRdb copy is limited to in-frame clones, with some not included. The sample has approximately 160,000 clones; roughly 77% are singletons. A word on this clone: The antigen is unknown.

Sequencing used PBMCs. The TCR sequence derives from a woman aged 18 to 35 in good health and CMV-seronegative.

The CDR3: CASSQEGAGENIQYF. The CDR3 region has the DNA TGTGCCAGCAGCCAAGAGGGGGCAGGGGAAAACATTCAGTACTTC. The chain uses TRBV4-2 and TRBJ2-4; TRBD1 is a possible D gene (6 bases). The V end lost 0 bases, the J end lost 5 bases, and 11 bases lay between the germline ends. The germline V gene encodes CDR1 LGHNA and CDR2 YNFKEQ. This CDR3 has 15 residues.